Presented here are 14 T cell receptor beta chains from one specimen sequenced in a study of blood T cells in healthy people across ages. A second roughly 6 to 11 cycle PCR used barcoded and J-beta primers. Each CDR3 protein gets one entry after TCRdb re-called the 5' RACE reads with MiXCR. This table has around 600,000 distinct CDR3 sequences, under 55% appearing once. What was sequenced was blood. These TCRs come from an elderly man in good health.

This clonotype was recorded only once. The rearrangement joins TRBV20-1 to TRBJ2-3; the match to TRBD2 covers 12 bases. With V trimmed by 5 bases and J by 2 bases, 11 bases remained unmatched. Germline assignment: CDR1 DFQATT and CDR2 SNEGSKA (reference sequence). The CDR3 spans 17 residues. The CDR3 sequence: CSARILGLAGTTDTQYF. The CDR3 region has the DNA TGCAGTGCTCGGATCCTTGGACTAGCGGGGACCACAGATACGCAGTATTTT.

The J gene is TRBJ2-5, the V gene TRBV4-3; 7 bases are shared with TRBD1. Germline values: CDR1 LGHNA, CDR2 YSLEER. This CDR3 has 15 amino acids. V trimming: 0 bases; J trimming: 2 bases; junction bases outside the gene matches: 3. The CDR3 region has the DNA TGCGCCAGCAGCCAAGATGTCAGGGGGCAAGAGACCCAGTACTTC. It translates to CASSQDVRGQETQYF.

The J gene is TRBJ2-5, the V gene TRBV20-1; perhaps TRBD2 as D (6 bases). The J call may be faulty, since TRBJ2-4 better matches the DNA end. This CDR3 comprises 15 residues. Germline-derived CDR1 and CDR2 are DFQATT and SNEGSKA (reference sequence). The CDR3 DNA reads TGCAGTGCTAGGGATGGAGGGGATGTCAAAAACATTCAGTACTTC. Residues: CSARDGGDVKNIQYF.

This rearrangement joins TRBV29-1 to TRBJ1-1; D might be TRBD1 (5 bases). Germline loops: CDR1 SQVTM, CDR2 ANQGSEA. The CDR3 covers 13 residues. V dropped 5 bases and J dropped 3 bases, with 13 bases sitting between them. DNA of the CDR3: TGCAGCGTTCGTGAGGGGAGGGACACTGAAGCTTTCTTT. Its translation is CSVREGRDTEAFF. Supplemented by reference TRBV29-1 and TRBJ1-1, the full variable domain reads SAVISQKPSRDICQRGTSLTIQCQVDSQVTMMFWYRQQPGQSLTLIATANQGSEATYESGFVIDKFPISRPNLTFSTLTVSNMSPEDSSIYLCSVREGRDTEAFFGQGTRLTVV.

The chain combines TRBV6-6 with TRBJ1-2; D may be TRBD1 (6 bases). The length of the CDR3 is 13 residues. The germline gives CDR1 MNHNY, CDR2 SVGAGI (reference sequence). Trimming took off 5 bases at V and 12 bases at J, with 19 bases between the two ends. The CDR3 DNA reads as TGTGCCAGCAGTCACCGGCGACAGGTCGGCGACACCTTC. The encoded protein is CASSHRRQVGDTF.

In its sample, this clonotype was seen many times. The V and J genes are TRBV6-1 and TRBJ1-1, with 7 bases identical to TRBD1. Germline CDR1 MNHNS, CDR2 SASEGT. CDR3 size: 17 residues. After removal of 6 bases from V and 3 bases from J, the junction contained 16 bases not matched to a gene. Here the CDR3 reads CASRRSTGERLDTEAFF. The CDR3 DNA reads TGTGCCAGCAGACGTTCCACAGGGGAGAGGTTAGACACTGAAGCTTTCTTT.

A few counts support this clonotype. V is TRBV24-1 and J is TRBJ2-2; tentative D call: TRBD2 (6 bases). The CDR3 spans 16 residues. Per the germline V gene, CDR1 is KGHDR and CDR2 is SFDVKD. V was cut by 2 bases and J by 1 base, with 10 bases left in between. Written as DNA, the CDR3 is TGTGCCACCAGTGATTCGGGAGTAGTGAACACCGGGGAGCTGTTTTTT. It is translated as CATSDSGVVNTGELFF.

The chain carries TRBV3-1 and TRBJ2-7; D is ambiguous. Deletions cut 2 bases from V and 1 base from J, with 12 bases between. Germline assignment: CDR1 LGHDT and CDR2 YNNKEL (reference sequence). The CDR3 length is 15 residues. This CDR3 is CASSQMVGGSYEQYF. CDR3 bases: TGTGCCAGCAGCCAAATGGTCGGCGGATCCTACGAGCAGTACTTC.

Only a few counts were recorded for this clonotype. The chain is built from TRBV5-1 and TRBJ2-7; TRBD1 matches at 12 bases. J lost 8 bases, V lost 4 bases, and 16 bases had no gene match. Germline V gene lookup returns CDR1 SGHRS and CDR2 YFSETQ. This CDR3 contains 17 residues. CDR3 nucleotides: TGCGCCAGCAGCAAGGAACTCCCGGGACAGGGGGCCCCGAAGCAGTACTTC. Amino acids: CASSKELPGQGAPKQYF.

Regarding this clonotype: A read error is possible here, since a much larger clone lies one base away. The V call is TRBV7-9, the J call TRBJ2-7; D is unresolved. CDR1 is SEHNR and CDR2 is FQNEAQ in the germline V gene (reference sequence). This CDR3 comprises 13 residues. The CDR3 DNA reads TGTGCCGGCAGCTTAGGATCCTCCTACGAGCAGTACTTC. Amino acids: CAGSLGSSYEQYF.

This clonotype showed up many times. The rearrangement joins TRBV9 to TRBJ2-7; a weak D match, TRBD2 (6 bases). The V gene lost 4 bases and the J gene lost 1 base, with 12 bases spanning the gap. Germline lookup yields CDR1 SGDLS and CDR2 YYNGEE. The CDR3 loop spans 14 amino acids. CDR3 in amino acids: CASSSRDWSYEQYF. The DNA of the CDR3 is TGTGCCAGCAGCTCCCGGGACTGGTCCTACGAGCAGTACTTC.

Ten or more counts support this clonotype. CDR3 sequence (DNA): TGCAGCGTTCGTCGGTCCGACAGTCGATTTATGACGGGGGACTATGGCTACACCTTC. Its translation is CSVRRSDSRFMTGDYGYTF. The chain joins TRBV29-1 to TRBJ1-2; a weak D match, TRBD1 (5 bases). CDR1 is SQVTM and CDR2 is ANQGSEA in the germline V gene. V was cut by 5 bases and J by 3 bases, with 31 bases left in between. The CDR3 contains 19 residues.

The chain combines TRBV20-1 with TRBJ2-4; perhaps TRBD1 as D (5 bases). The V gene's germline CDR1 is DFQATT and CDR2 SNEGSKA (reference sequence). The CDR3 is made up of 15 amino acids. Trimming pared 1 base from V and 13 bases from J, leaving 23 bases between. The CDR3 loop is CSARANEDTVREQYF. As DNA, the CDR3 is TGCAGTGCTAGAGCCAATGAGGACACCGTGAGAGAGCAGTACTTC.

The CDR3 region has the DNA TGTGCCACCAGCAGAGGGACAGGGGGCAATGAGCGGTACTTC. Its translation: CATSRGTGGNERYF. The gene calls are TRBV15 and TRBJ2-5, with 11 bases that match TRBD1. The CDR3 extends over 14 amino acids. V gave up 1 base and J gave up 13 bases; unmatched junction bases: 8. Germline CDR1 and CDR2: LNHNV and YYDKDF (reference sequence). The whole variable domain, filled in from reference TRBV15 and TRBJ2-5, reads DAMVIQNPRYQVTQFGKPVTLSCSQTLNHNVMYWYQQKSSQAPKLLFHYYDKDFNNEADTPDNFQSRRPNTSFCFLDIRSPGLGDTAMYLCATSRGTGGNERYFGPGTRLLVL.